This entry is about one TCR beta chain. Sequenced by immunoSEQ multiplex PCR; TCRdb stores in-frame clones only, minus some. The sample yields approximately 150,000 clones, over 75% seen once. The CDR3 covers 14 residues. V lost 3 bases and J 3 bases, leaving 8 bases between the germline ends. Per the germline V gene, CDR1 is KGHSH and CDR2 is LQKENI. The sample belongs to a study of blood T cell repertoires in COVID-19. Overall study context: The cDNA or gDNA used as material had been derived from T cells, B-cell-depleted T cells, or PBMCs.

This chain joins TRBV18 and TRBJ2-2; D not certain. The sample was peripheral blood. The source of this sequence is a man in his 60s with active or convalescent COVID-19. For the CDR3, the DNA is TGTGCCAGCTCACCGATTTCAGACACCGGGGAGCTGTTTTTT. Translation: CASSPISDTGELFF.